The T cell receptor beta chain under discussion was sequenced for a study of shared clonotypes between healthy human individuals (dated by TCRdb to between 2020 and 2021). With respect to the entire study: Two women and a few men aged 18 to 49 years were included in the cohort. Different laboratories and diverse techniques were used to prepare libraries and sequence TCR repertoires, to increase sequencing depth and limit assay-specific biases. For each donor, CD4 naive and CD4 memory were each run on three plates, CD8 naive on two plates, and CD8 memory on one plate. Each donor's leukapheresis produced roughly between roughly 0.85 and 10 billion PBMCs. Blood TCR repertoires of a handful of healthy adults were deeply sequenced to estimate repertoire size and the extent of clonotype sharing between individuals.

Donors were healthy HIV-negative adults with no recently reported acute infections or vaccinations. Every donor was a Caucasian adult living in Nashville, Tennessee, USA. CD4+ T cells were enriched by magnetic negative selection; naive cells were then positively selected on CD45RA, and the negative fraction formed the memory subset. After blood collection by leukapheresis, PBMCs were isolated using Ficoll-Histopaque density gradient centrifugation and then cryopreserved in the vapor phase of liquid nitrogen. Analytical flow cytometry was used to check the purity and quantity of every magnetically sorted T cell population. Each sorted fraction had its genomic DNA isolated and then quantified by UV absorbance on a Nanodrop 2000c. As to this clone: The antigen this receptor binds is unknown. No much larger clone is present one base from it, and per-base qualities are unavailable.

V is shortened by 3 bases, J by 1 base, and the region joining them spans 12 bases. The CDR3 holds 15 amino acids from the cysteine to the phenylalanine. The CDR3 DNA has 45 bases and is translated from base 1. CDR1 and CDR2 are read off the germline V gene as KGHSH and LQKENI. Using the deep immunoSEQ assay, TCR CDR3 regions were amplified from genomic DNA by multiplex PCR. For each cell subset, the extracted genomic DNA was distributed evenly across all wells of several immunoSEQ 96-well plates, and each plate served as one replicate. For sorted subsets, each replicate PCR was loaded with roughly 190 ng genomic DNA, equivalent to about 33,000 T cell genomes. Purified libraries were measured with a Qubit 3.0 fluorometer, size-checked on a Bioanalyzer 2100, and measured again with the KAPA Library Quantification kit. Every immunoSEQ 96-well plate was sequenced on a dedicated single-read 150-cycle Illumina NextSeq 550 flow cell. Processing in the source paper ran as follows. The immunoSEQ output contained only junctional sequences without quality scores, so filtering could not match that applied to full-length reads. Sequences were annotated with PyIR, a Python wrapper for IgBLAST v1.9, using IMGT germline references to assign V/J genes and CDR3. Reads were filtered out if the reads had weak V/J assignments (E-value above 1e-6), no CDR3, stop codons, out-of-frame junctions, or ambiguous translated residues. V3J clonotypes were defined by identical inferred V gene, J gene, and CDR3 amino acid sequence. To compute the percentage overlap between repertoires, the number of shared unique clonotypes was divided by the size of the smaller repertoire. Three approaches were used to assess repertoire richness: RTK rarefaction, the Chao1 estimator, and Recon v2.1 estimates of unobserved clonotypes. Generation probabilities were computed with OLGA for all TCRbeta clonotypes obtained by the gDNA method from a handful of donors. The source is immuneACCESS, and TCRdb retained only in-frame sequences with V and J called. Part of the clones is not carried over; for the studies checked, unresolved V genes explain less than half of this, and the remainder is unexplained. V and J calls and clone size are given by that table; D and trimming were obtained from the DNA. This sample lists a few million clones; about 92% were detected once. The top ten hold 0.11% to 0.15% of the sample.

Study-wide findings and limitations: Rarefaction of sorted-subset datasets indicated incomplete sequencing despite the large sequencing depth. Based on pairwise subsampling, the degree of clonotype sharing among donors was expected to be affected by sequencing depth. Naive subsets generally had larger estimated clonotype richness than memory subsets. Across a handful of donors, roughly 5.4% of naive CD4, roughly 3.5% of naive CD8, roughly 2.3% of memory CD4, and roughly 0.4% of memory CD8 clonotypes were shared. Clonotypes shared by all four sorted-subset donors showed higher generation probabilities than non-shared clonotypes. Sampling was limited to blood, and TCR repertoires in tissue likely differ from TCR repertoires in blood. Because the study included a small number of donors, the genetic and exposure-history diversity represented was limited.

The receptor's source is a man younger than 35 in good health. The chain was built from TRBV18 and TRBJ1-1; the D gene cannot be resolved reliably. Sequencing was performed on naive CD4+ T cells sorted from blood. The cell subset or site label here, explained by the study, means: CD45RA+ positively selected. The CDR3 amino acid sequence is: CASSPTSRENTEAFF. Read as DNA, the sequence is TGTGCCAGCTCACCGACCTCCCGAGAGAACACTGAAGCTTTCTTT.